What follows are 23 T cell receptor beta chains derived from one specimen sequenced in a study of shared T cell receptors in the human thymus. Repertoires were generated with immunoSEQ multiplex PCR, while TCRdb's copy carries only in-frame clones and drops some. The top ten hold about 0.011% of the sample, which has 650,000 to 950,000 clones, 70% to 90% seen once. This sample also appeared in a second study, on human thymus T cells.

Sequenced sample: thymocytes. All receptors come from a girl less than two years old with a congenital heart defect.

V usage is TRBV5-1 and J usage is TRBJ2-5, with 11 bases fitting TRBD2. The CDR3 spans 18 residues. V lost 4 bases, J lost 2 bases, and 13 bases stayed unmatched. Germline V gene sequence: CDR1 SGHRS, CDR2 YFSETQ. The CDR3 DNA reads as TGCGCCAGCAGCCCCTGGGCTAGCGGGGGGCTAATTCAAGAGACCCAGTACTTC. Residues: CASSPWASGGLIQETQYF.

The gene calls are TRBV5-6 and TRBJ1-1; 9 bases are a match to TRBD1. Germline loops: CDR1 SGHDT, CDR2 YYEEEE. The CDR3 consists of 15 residues. The V gene end was trimmed by 4 bases and the J gene end by 6 bases; junction bases not matched to a gene: 10. CDR3 sequence (DNA): TGTGCCAGCAGCCCGAGAGGACAGGGGCCCCCTGAAGCTTTCTTT. As protein: CASSPRGQGPPEAFF.

The V gene is TRBV28, the J gene TRBJ2-7; D is perhaps TRBD1 (6 bases). The CDR3 loop spans 15 amino acids. Germline V lookup: CDR1 MDHEN, CDR2 SYDVKM. Trimming took 2 bases from V and 2 from J, leaving 13 bases between them. CDR3 sequence reads: CASSLVGAIPYEQYF. The CDR3 DNA follows: TGTGCCAGCAGTTTAGTGGGGGCTATCCCCTACGAGCAGTACTTC. Supplemented by reference TRBV28 and TRBJ2-7, the full variable domain reads DVKVTQSSRYLVKRTGEKVFLECVQDMDHENMFWYRQDPGLGLRLIYFSYDVKMKEKGDIPEGYSVSREKKERFSLILESASTNQTSMYLCASSLVGAIPYEQYFGPGTRLTVT.

This sequence joins TRBV6-1 and TRBJ1-1, with TRBD1 matching 9 bases. This CDR3 region has 15 residues. Losses at the gene ends were 5 bases for V and 3 bases for J; bases not matched to a gene: 7. Germline CDR1 is MNHNS and CDR2 is SASEGT. CDR3 bases: TGTGCCAGCAGTTTGCACAGGGGGCAGGACACTGAAGCTTTCTTT. Translated, it gives CASSLHRGQDTEAFF.

This chain connects TRBV2 to TRBJ1-3; D may be TRBD1 (6 bases). CDR1 and CDR2 (germline): SNHLY, FYNNEI. The V gene lost 8 bases and the J gene lost 0 bases, with 11 bases spanning the gap. The CDR3 extends over 14 amino acids. CDR3 nucleotide sequence: TGTGCCAGCCAGGGGACAAGCTCTGGAAACACCATATATTTT. Protein product: CASQGTSSGNTIYF.

J is TRBJ2-1 and V is TRBV12-1; TRBD2 is the table's D call, not checked against the DNA. TRBV12-1 is marked as a pseudogene. The CDR3 consists of 14 residues. CDR3 amino acids: CASSPGTSDNEQFF. The CDR3 coding sequence is TGTGCCAGCAGCCCGGGGACTAGCGACAATGAGCAGTTCTTC.

This chain uses TRBV28 with TRBJ2-5; D might be TRBD1 (6 bases). V was shortened by 3 bases and J by 5 bases, with 16 bases between the two germline ends. CDR1 is MDHEN and CDR2 is SYDVKM in the germline V gene. The CDR3 sequence is 15 residues long. This CDR3 is CASSFRGELQETQYF. DNA for the CDR3: TGTGCCAGCAGTTTCAGGGGCGAGTTACAGGAGACCCAGTACTTC. The full variable domain, with the rest looked up from reference TRBV28 and TRBJ2-5, is DVKVTQSSRYLVKRTGEKVFLECVQDMDHENMFWYRQDPGLGLRLIYFSYDVKMKEKGDIPEGYSVSREKKERFSLILESASTNQTSMYLCASSFRGELQETQYFGPGTRLLVL.

V and J are TRBV14 and TRBJ2-1; a weak D match, TRBD1 (6 bases). There are 15 residues in the CDR3. Trimming took 0 bases from V and 8 from J, leaving 14 bases between them. Germline loops: CDR1 SGHDN, CDR2 FVKESK. The CDR3 DNA is TGTGCCAGCAGCCAAGATGGTGGGGGCTCGCATGAGCAGTTCTTC. It specifies CASSQDGGGSHEQFF.

The chain carries TRBV7-9 and TRBJ2-3; TRBD2 matches at 8 bases. CDR3 length: 17 amino acids. The germline gives CDR1 SEHNR, CDR2 FQNEAQ (reference sequence). V dropped 5 bases and J dropped 2; count of bases not matched to a gene: 12. The CDR3 DNA follows: TGTGCCAGCAGCCCCTCGATGGCGGGGGGTTCCACAGATACGCAGTATTTT. Translated, it gives CASSPSMAGGSTDTQYF.

The J gene is TRBJ1-6, the V gene TRBV7-9, with D possibly TRBD1 on 5 matching bases. V shed 1 base and J shed 5 bases, with 9 bases lying between them. CDR1 and CDR2 from the germline V gene are SEHNR and FQNEAQ (reference sequence). The length of the CDR3 is 15 residues. The DNA of the CDR3 is TGTGCCAGCAGCTTAGGCGGGGCCCATAATTCACCCCTCCACTTT. Translating it yields CASSLGGAHNSPLHF.

This clone was picked up a small number of times. The V call is TRBV6-6, the J call TRBJ2-3; no definite D call. The CDR3 runs to 14 residues. Trimming removed 0 bases from V and 0 bases from J, with 4 bases in between. CDR1 MNHNY and CDR2 SVGAGI come from the germline V gene (reference sequence). The CDR3 here is CASSYSQSTDTQYF. The CDR3 DNA reads TGTGCCAGCAGTTACTCCCAAAGCACAGATACGCAGTATTTT.

The chain joins TRBV11-2 to TRBJ2-5, with TRBD2 identical over 10 bases. V shed 1 base, J shed 0 bases, and the junction held 5 bases outside the gene matches. The CDR3 has 17 residues. Per the germline V gene, CDR1 is SGHAT and CDR2 is FQNNGV. Here the CDR3 reads CASSLVSSGGYQETQYF. The DNA of the CDR3 is TGTGCCAGCAGCTTAGTCTCTAGCGGGGGCTACCAAGAGACCCAGTACTTC.

This chain links TRBV27 with TRBJ2-2; 13 nucleotides align to TRBD2. Germline V lookup: CDR1 MNHEY, CDR2 SMNVEV (reference sequence). CDR3 size: 18 residues. Trimming removed 2 bases from V and 3 bases from J; junction bases left unmatched: 6. CDR3 DNA sequence: TGTGCCAGCAGTTTAGCACTAGCGGGGGGGCCGGACACCGGGGAGCTGTTTTTT. Protein sequence: CASSLALAGGPDTGELFF.

The rearrangement joins TRBV4-1 to TRBJ1-4; 11 bases fit TRBD1. V trimming: 3 bases; J trimming: 8 bases; junction bases outside the gene matches: 5. This CDR3 spans 15 amino acids. In germline, CDR1 is MGHRA, CDR2 YSYEKL. The CDR3 bases are TGCGCCAGCAGCCACATGGACAGGGGGCAAGAAAAACTGTTTTTT. Its translation is CASSHMDRGQEKLFF.

The J gene is TRBJ1-1, the V gene TRBV28, with 8 bases lining up with TRBD1. After removal of 7 bases from V and 3 bases from J, the junction contained 4 bases not matched to a gene. This CDR3 region has 13 residues. Germline-derived CDR1 and CDR2 are MDHEN and SYDVKM. The CDR3 region has the DNA TGTGCCAGCAAGGACAGGGAAGACACTGAAGCTTTCTTT. It encodes CASKDREDTEAFF.

The gene calls are TRBV6-5 and TRBJ1-5, with D maybe TRBD1 (5 bases). Per the germline V gene, CDR1 is MNHEY and CDR2 is SVGAGI. The V end was cut by 4 bases, the J end by 0 bases, with 10 bases between. The length of the CDR3 is 15 residues. The CDR3 here is CASSSDRHSNQPQHF. CDR3 bases: TGTGCCAGCAGTTCCGACAGACATAGCAATCAGCCCCAGCATTTT.

The chain couples TRBV14 to TRBJ2-5; 10 nucleotides agree with TRBD2. Germline trimming cut 3 bases from V and 2 bases from J; bases unmatched to any gene: 12. CDR3 length: 18 amino acids. Germline V gives CDR1 SGHDN, CDR2 FVKESK. The CDR3 is CASSHRVAGGHQQETQYF. CDR3 sequence (DNA): TGTGCCAGCAGCCATAGGGTAGCGGGGGGCCACCAGCAAGAGACCCAGTACTTC.

This chain links TRBV6-5 with TRBJ1-6; D ambiguous. V lost 6 bases to trimming and J lost 16 bases, with 16 bases between them. This CDR3 has 12 amino acids. Germline assignment: CDR1 MNHEY and CDR2 SVGAGI. In DNA, the CDR3 is TGTGCCAGCAGGGAGTTGTCAATTTCTCTCCACTTT. Translating it yields CASRELSISLHF.

V and J are TRBV4-3 and TRBJ1-6, with unresolved D. CDR3 size: 16 residues. The germline gives CDR1 LGHNA, CDR2 YSLEER. V was cut by 3 bases and J by 10 bases, with 19 bases left in between. The CDR3 is CASSQPEDHTTSPLHF. DNA for the CDR3: TGCGCCAGCAGCCAGCCGGAGGACCACACTACCTCACCCCTCCACTTT.

This clone was seen only once. The chain is built from TRBV5-5 and TRBJ2-1, with D unresolved. The CDR3 has 12 residues. Germline V gene data show CDR1 as SGHKS and CDR2 as YYEKEE (reference sequence). With 2 bases removed from V and 8 bases from J, the gap between germline ends came to 8 bases. The CDR3 loop is CASSFSRHEQFF. The CDR3, as DNA: TGTGCCAGCAGCTTTTCCCGTCATGAGCAGTTCTTC.

The chain recombines TRBV5-4 with TRBJ2-3; a possible D gene is TRBD2 (7 bases). This CDR3 spans 15 amino acids. The V end lost 6 bases, the J end lost 2 bases, and 16 bases lay between the germline ends. The germline gives CDR1 SGHNT, CDR2 YYREEE (reference sequence). CDR3 DNA sequence: TGTGCCAGCACCGTGGGGGGGGCTTTCACAGATACGCAGTATTTT. This gives the protein CASTVGGAFTDTQYF.

The chain carries TRBV2 and TRBJ1-5, with D maybe TRBD1 (5 bases). The V end lost 6 bases, the J end lost 0 bases, and 24 bases lay between the germline ends. CDR1 and CDR2 from the germline V gene are SNHLY and FYNNEI. The CDR3 runs 19 residues. CDR3 DNA: TGTGCCAGCAGCCTCGGGGGGACTCAACCAAATTATAGCAATCAGCCCCAGCATTTT. Residues: CASSLGGTQPNYSNQPQHF.

The J gene is TRBJ2-1, the V gene TRBV5-1; tentative D call: TRBD2 (7 bases). The length of the CDR3 is 16 residues. CDR1 and CDR2 (germline): SGHRS, YFSETQ. V lost 4 bases and J lost 3, with 17 bases in between. CDR3 region: CASSGSGGGRYNEQFF. CDR3 DNA sequence: TGCGCCAGCAGCGGGTCTGGGGGGGGCCGCTACAATGAGCAGTTCTTC.